The entry below gives a single T cell receptor (beta chain) sequence along with its context. Its antigen is as yet unknown. This entry belongs to a study of shared clonotypes between healthy human individuals. Study findings and constraints: Non-shared clonotypes displayed generation probabilities falling below those of clonotypes present in all four donors.

The data were produced by immunoSEQ multiplex PCR, yet TCRdb's version contains in-frame clones alone and is incomplete. The data show 950,000 to 1,100,000 clones, with around 76% seen just once and approximately 1.3% held by the top ten. This sequence was found in a man aged 18 to 29 in good health. Sequencing was carried out using memory CD4+ T cells sorted from blood. The subset here: CD45RA-negative fraction.

The CDR3 protein is CASSPTGTGSTDTQYF. CDR3 coding DNA: TGTGCCAGCTCTCCAACCGGGACAGGGAGCACAGATACGCAGTATTTT. This chain joins TRBV18 and TRBJ2-3, with 9 bases matching TRBD1. This CDR3 is built from 16 residues. V lost 6 bases to trimming and J lost 0 bases; unmatched junction nucleotides: 7. CDR1 is KGHSH and CDR2 is LQKENI in the germline V gene.